Listed below are T cell receptor beta chains from one sample, sequenced in a study of blood T cell repertoires in COVID-19. Assay: immunoSEQ multiplex PCR; the TCRdb copy retains only in-frame clones and omits some. The table records hundreds of thousands of clones, roughly 87% of them present only once. The sequenced sample consisted of PBMCs or T cells enriched from blood (not recorded which). The source is a woman aged 25 to 39 with acute COVID-19. The CDR3 runs from the conserved cysteine through the conserved F or W. D genes are given only for firm matches. Clone size is given for some rows only: seen once, a few or many times, or a class if the clone is expanded.

TRBV4-1	.	TRBJ1-5	.	TGCGCCAGCAGCCAAGAGGGTGGGCAGAGCAATCAGCCCCAGCATTTT	CASSQEGGQSNQPQHF
TRBV3-1/TRBV3-2	once	TRBJ2-5	.	TGTGCCAGCAGCCAAACCTCTGAGCGGATGGAGACCCAGTACTTC	CASSQTSERMETQYF
TRBV27	.	TRBJ1-1	.	TGTGCCAGCAAACAGGGAGCGGTAGCTTTCTTT	CASKQGAVAFF
TRBV19	.	TRBJ1-2	.	TGTGCCAGTAGTATAGGGAGGGGTGGCTACACCTTC	CASSIGRGGYTF
TRBV19	.	TRBJ2-1	TRBD2	TGTGCCAGTAGTATCCCACCGGCTAGCGGGTTACGCAATGAGCAGTTCTTC	CASSIPPASGLRNEQFF
TRBV19	.	TRBJ1-2	.	TGTGCCAGTGCATTCTTTGCAGGAACGGCTAACTATGGCTACACCTTC	CASAFFAGTANYGYTF
TRBV7-2	.	TRBJ1-4	TRBD1	TGTGCCAGCAGCCGGACAGGGGACCCGGTGGGAAAACTGTTTTTT	CASSRTGDPVGKLFF
TRBV2	.	TRBJ1-5	.	TGTGCCAGCTCGGGAAGAATGGGCAATCAGCCCCAGCATTTT	CASSGRMGNQPQHF
TRBV19	.	TRBJ1-1	TRBD1	TGTGCCAGTAGTCCCGAGACAGGGGGCTTGAACACTGAAGCTTTCTTT	CASSPETGGLNTEAFF
TRBV14	.	TRBJ1-2	.	TGTGCCAGCAGCCCCTTTGACACTTCGGCGGGCTACACCTTC	CASSPFDTSAGYTF
TRBV7-2	.	TRBJ2-7	TRBD1	TGTGCCAGCAGCAAAGGACCCTCACTAGAGACAGGGAGTTACGAGCAGTACTTC	CASSKGPSLETGSYEQYF
TRBV19	.	TRBJ1-5	.	TGTGCCAGTACCCTAAGACATATTTATCAGCCCCAGCATTTT	CASTLRHIYQPQHF
TRBV5-1	.	TRBJ2-2	TRBD1	TGCGCCAGCAGCGGGGACAGGGGGCGGACCGGGGAGCTGTTTTTT	CASSGDRGRTGELFF
TRBV5-1	.	TRBJ1-2	TRBD1	TGCGCCAGCAGCTTGGCCCCGGACAGGGCCTTCTATGGCTACACCTTC	CASSLAPDRAFYGYTF
TRBV2	.	TRBJ1-4	.	TGTGCCAGCAGTGGGCTTTCAAATGAAAAACTGTTTTTT	CASSGLSNEKLFF
TRBV6-5	.	TRBJ1-6	.	TGTGCCAGCAGTTACTCGCTGGCTGCCTATAATTCACCCCTCCACTTT	CASSYSLAAYNSPLHF
TRBV5-1	.	TRBJ2-1	TRBD2	TGCGCCAGCAGCTTGGGCGGGGGGGCTGGAAATGAGCAGTTCTTC	CASSLGGGAGNEQFF
TRBV7-2	.	TRBJ1-1	TRBD1	TGTGCCAGCAGCCTTTGGACAGGGAACACTGAAGCTTTCTTT	CASSLWTGNTEAFF
TRBV14	.	TRBJ1-3	.	TGTGCCAGCAGCCGACTAGGGTCCTCTGGAAACACCATATATTTT	CASSRLGSSGNTIYF
TRBV7-9	.	TRBJ2-2	.	TGTGCCAGCGGACAGTACACCGGGGAGCTGTTTTTT	CASGQYTGELFF
TRBV12-5	.	TRBJ2-5	.	TGTGCTAGTGGTTTGGTACCAGGGCCAGAGACCCAGTACTTC	CASGLVPGPETQYF
TRBV4-1	.	TRBJ1-5	.	TGCGCCAGCAGCCGTCATCCGGGTCATAGCAATCAGCCCCAGCATTTT	CASSRHPGHSNQPQHF